This entry features one T cell receptor (beta chain) sequence. The data were taken from a study of OX40 agonist ivuxolimab in advanced cancers. Only in-frame clones appear in the TCRdb table, and some are missing; sequencing was by immunoSEQ multiplex PCR. The sample has just under 65,000 clones; around four fifths are singletons. Germline V gives CDR1 SGHTA, CDR2 FQGNSA. The ends were cut back, 5 bases at V and 0 bases at J, with 11 bases in the middle. The CDR3 has 15 residues. The V call is TRBV7-2, the J call TRBJ2-1, with a possible D match to TRBD2 (5 bases). This clonotype was obtained from an adult with an advanced solid tumor such as melanoma, head and neck, liver or kidney cancer. Specimen: CD4+ or CD8+ T cells sorted from blood, collected in a trial of the OX40 agonist ivuxolimab. The CDR3 sequence is CASSPRAGSYNEQFF. CDR3 nucleotide sequence: TGTGCCAGCAGCCCGAGGGCGGGCTCCTACAATGAGCAGTTCTTC.